Listed here are 14 T cell receptor beta chains from one sample, sequenced in a study of neurological immune-mediated disorders. In TCRdb, the 5' RACE reads were re-called with MiXCR into one record per CDR3 protein. This sample has tens of thousands of distinct CDR3 sequences, with 17% found just once. Sequencing input: CD8+ T cells from blood. The receptors come from a young woman with multiple sclerosis.

This clonotype was counted ten times or more. The chain uses TRBV3-1 and TRBJ2-7, with D hard to call. Germline lookup yields CDR1 LGHDT and CDR2 YNNKEL (reference sequence). The CDR3 covers 15 residues. Trimming shortened V by 0 bases and J by 2 bases, and 11 bases separated the two germline ends. CDR3 sequence: CASSQDPGPAYEQYF. The CDR3 region has the DNA TGTGCCAGCAGCCAAGACCCAGGACCGGCCTACGAGCAGTACTTC.

This clonotype was seen many times. This chain uses TRBV9 with TRBJ1-6; no firm D call. There are 13 residues in the CDR3. CDR1 and CDR2 from the germline V gene are SGDLS and YYNGEE. Deletions cut 4 bases from V and 10 bases from J, with 12 bases between. CDR3 sequence reads: CASSLGTNSPLHF. CDR3 sequence (DNA): TGTGCCAGCAGCCTGGGAACAAACTCACCCCTCCACTTT.

This clonotype has a count of ten or more. The rearrangement uses TRBV20-1 and TRBJ2-7; weak D call: TRBD1 (6 bases). The CDR3 runs to 15 residues. The V end lost 0 bases, the J end lost 2 bases, and 14 bases lay between the germline ends. Per germline, CDR1 DFQATT and CDR2 SNEGSKA (reference sequence). The CDR3 DNA is TGCAGTGCTAGAGAGCTACGGGACACAGCCTACGAGCAGTACTTC. Its translation: CSARELRDTAYEQYF.

At least ten counts were recorded for this clonotype. The V gene is TRBV5-1, the J gene TRBJ2-1, with TRBD2 identical over 13 bases. V gave up 3 bases and J gave up 2 bases; unmatched junction bases: 11. The CDR3 is 19 residues long. Germline lookup yields CDR1 SGHRS and CDR2 YFSETQ. CDR3 sequence (DNA): TGCGCCAGCAGCTCCCCGACTAGCGGGGGGCAAGGCACCTACAATGAGCAGTTCTTC. Protein sequence: CASSSPTSGGQGTYNEQFF.

By share, this clonotype counts as medium-sized. The genes are TRBV9 and TRBJ2-3; the match to TRBD2 covers 9 bases. The ends lost 3 bases at V and 1 base at J; junction bases unmatched: 3. This CDR3 comprises 15 residues. Germline lookup yields CDR1 SGDLS and CDR2 YYNGEE. In DNA, the CDR3 is TGTGCCAGCAGCGCTTGGACTAGCGGCACAGATACGCAGTATTTT. This encodes CASSAWTSGTDTQYF.

The chain uses TRBV6-2 or TRBV6-3 and TRBJ2-7; D call uncertain. CDR1 and CDR2 from the germline V gene are MNHEY and SVGEGT. Trimming left V 5 bases short and J 3 bases short, with 14 bases between. The CDR3 loop spans 14 amino acids. Here the CDR3 reads CASSGRNNRYEQYV. CDR3 nucleotide sequence: TGTGCCAGCAGTGGCCGGAATAATCGCTACGAGCAGTACGTC.

This clonotype occurred many times. This chain connects TRBV10-3 to TRBJ1-2, with 8 bases aligning to TRBD1. The germline CDR1 and CDR2 sequences are ENHRY and SYGVKD. This CDR3 is built from 13 residues. Trimming removed 7 bases from V and 7 bases from J; junction bases left unmatched: 8. CDR3 DNA: TGTGCCATCATTCCGGACAGGGACGGTGGCTACACCTTC. Translated, it gives CAIIPDRDGGYTF.

This clonotype showed up many times. This chain connects TRBV27 to TRBJ2-3; TRBD2 agrees at 11 bases. CDR3 length: 16 residues. The germline CDR1 and CDR2 sequences are MNHEY and SMNVEV (reference sequence). V was clipped by 2 bases and J by 2 bases; unmatched bases: 3. The CDR3 coding sequence is TGTGCCAGCAGTTTAAGTAGCGGGGGGGCCACAGATACGCAGTATTTT. Translation gives CASSLSSGGATDTQYF.

This clonotype appeared many times. The gene calls are TRBV5-6 and TRBJ2-6, with unresolved D. The CDR3 totals 15 residues. Trimming shortened V by 1 base and J by 0 bases, and 5 bases separated the two germline ends. CDR1 is SGHDT, CDR2 YYEEEE, per germline. CDR3 region: CASSLWGSGANVLTF. The CDR3 DNA reads as TGTGCCAGCAGCTTGTGGGGCTCTGGGGCCAACGTCCTGACTTTC.

In this sample, this clonotype turned up many times. The rearrangement joins TRBV12-3 or TRBV12-4 to TRBJ2-7, with D possibly being TRBD2 (6 bases). Trimming left V 3 bases short and J 6 bases short, with 9 bases between. This CDR3 spans 12 amino acids. The CDR3 DNA reads TGTGCCAGCAGTTTCGAGGGAGGCGAGCAGTACTTC. It codes for CASSFEGGEQYF.

This clonotype was seen many times. The chain is built from TRBV12-3 or TRBV12-4 and TRBJ1-1, with D possibly being TRBD1 (5 bases). The CDR3 has 15 residues. Trimming stripped 2 bases from V and 7 bases from J, with 17 bases between. In nucleotides, the CDR3 is TGTGCCAGCAGTTTAATCCGGGGGGGGATCGGTGAAGCTTTCTTT. It encodes CASSLIRGGIGEAFF.

This clonotype was seen repeatedly, ten times or more. V and J are TRBV7-9 and TRBJ2-1, with 9 bases that match TRBD2. Germline CDR1 reads SEHNR; CDR2 reads FQNEAQ (reference sequence). V trimming: 0 bases; J trimming: 6 bases; junction bases outside the gene matches: 6. The CDR3 consists of 16 residues. The CDR3 spells CASSLAGGRAANEQFF. Here the CDR3 DNA reads TGTGCCAGCAGCTTAGCCGGCGGGAGGGCCGCCAATGAGCAGTTCTTC.

This clonotype has ten or more counts. This chain connects TRBV12-3 or TRBV12-4 to TRBJ1-2; D unresolved. The CDR3 is 15 amino acids. V was cut by 3 bases and J by 5 bases, with 16 bases left in between. The CDR3: CASSFYVDAAYGYTF. CDR3 DNA sequence: TGTGCCAGCAGTTTTTATGTCGACGCAGCATATGGCTACACCTTC.

The chain joins TRBV24-1 to TRBJ2-1, with 8 nucleotides matching TRBD1. The ends lost 2 bases at V and 7 bases at J; junction bases unmatched: 9. Germline assignment: CDR1 KGHDR and CDR2 SFDVKD. There are 16 residues in the CDR3. CDR3 loop: CATSDSGQGAGNEQFF. The CDR3 region has the DNA TGTGCCACCAGTGATTCGGGTCAGGGGGCGGGGAATGAGCAGTTCTTC.